A selection of T cell receptor beta chains follows, all from one sample in a study of CD8 T cells in Susac syndrome. MiXCR, run by TCRdb on the immunoSEQ multiplex PCR reads, gives a single entry per CDR3 protein. This table holds 200,000 to 250,000 distinct CDR3 sequences, about 95% found once. The source material was CD4+ T cells from PBMCs. The receptors originated from a human donor with Susac syndrome. Each CDR3 is given with its conserved first and last residue. D genes are given only for firm matches. Only part of the rows carry a size: once, few, many, or a class if the clone is expanded.

clone_size	d_call	v_call	j_call	cdr3_aa	cdr3_nt
-	-	TRBV12-3/TRBV12-4	TRBJ2-1	CASKRATYNEQFF	TGTGCCAGCAAGCGCGCGACCTACAATGAGCAGTTCTTC
-	-	TRBV4-3	TRBJ1-6	CASSQQQGTNSPLHF	TGCGCCAGCAGCCAACAACAGGGAACCAATTCACCCCTCCACTTT
-	-	TRBV6-1	TRBJ1-5	CASSGVGGGGSNQPQHF	TGTGCCAGCAGTGGTGTAGGCGGCGGCGGGAGCAATCAGCCCCAGCATTTT
-	-	TRBV27	TRBJ1-2	CASSSPTERAGYTF	TGTGCCAGCAGTTCCCCGACGGAGAGGGCTGGCTACACCTTC
-	-	TRBV30	TRBJ2-4	CAWSVRQRVNIQYF	TGTGCCTGGAGTGTACGGCAGAGGGTAAACATTCAGTACTTC
-	-	TRBV4-2	TRBJ1-1	CASSQDTAGGEAFF	TGTGCCAGCAGCCAAGATACAGCCGGGGGTGAAGCTTTCTTT
-	-	TRBV7-2	TRBJ2-7	CASSLAGPVAYEQYF	TGTGCCAGCAGCTTGGCGGGACCCGTGGCCTACGAGCAGTACTTC
-	-	TRBV9	TRBJ2-5	CASSVGLEQETQYF	TGTGCCAGCAGCGTAGGTCTGGAACAAGAGACCCAGTACTTC
-	TRBD1	TRBV30	TRBJ2-7	CAWTGQGLSEQYF	TGTGCCTGGACGGGACAGGGGTTGAGCGAGCAGTACTTC
-	-	TRBV6-1	TRBJ1-2	CASSATKFSGYTF	TGTGCCAGCAGTGCGACAAAGTTTAGTGGCTACACCTTC
-	TRBD1	TRBV12-3/TRBV12-4	TRBJ1-2	CASSPGGGNYGYTF	TGTGCCAGCAGTCCAGGGGGTGGTAACTATGGCTACACCTTC
-	TRBD1	TRBV7-8	TRBJ2-5	CASSLAVRTGQETQYF	TGTGCCAGCAGCTTAGCGGTTAGGACAGGGCAAGAGACCCAGTACTTC
once	TRBD1	TRBV6-6	TRBJ1-2	CASSLQGATNYGYTF	TGTGCCAGCAGCCTTCAGGGGGCAACTAACTATGGCTACACCTTC
once	TRBD1	TRBV19	TRBJ2-7	CATTPGQGFYEQYF	TGTGCCACCACACCGGGACAGGGTTTTTACGAGCAGTACTTC
-	TRBD1	TRBV7-9	TRBJ1-4	CASSLKTGRSEKLFF	TGTGCCAGCAGCCTGAAGACAGGGAGAAGTGAAAAACTGTTTTTT
once	-	TRBV30	TRBJ1-6	CAWSPDRTPLTYNSPLHF	TGTGCCTGGAGCCCCGACAGGACCCCCTTGACCTATAATTCACCCCTCCACTTT
-	-	TRBV30	TRBJ2-3	CAWSVTRLDYTDTQYF	TGTGCCTGGAGTGTAACTCGGTTGGATTACACAGATACGCAGTATTTT
-	TRBD1	TRBV20-1	TRBJ1-6	CSARDQGQGNSPLHF	TGCAGTGCTAGAGACCAAGGACAGGGTAATTCACCCCTCCACTTT
-	-	TRBV6-5	TRBJ1-3	CASSLGDVRNTIYF	TGTGCCAGCAGTTTAGGGGACGTGAGAAACACCATATATTTT
once	TRBD1	TRBV30	TRBJ1-2	CAWRRDRPSGYTF	TGTGCCTGGAGAAGGGACAGACCCAGTGGCTACACCTTC
-	-	TRBV20-1	TRBJ1-2	CSARITGNGYTF	TGCAGTGCTAGAATAACAGGGAATGGCTACACCTTC
once	TRBD1	TRBV20-1	TRBJ1-6	CSARDQTGFDSPLHF	TGCAGTGCTAGAGATCAGACAGGGTTCGATTCACCCCTCCACTTT
-	-	TRBV27	TRBJ2-7	CASSLSIESSYEQYF	TGTGCCAGCAGTTTATCGATCGAGAGCTCCTACGAGCAGTACTTC
-	TRBD2	TRBV11-2	TRBJ2-2	CASSPALAGNTGELFF	TGTGCCAGCAGCCCGGCGCTAGCGGGGAACACCGGGGAGCTGTTTTTT
-	-	TRBV12-3/TRBV12-4	TRBJ1-1	CASSHPVGEAFF	TGTGCCAGCAGTCACCCTGTTGGTGAAGCTTTCTTT
-	-	TRBV24-1	TRBJ2-7	CATSARGAYEQYF	TGTGCCACCAGTGCCCGGGGAGCCTACGAGCAGTACTTC
-	-	TRBV7-2	TRBJ2-5	CASSLTSLETQYF	TGTGCCAGCAGCTTAACTAGCTTGGAGACCCAGTACTTC
-	TRBD2	TRBV29-1	TRBJ2-1	CSVEDPAGGLNNEQFF	TGCAGCGTTGAAGATCCAGCGGGGGGGCTCAACAATGAGCAGTTCTTC
once	-	TRBV6-2/TRBV6-3	TRBJ1-1	CASSIQGAEAFF	TGTGCCAGCAGCATCCAGGGCGCTGAAGCTTTCTTT
-	TRBD1	TRBV28	TRBJ1-5	CASKDRVSNQPQHF	TGTGCCAGCAAAGACAGGGTTAGCAATCAGCCCCAGCATTTT
-	TRBD2	TRBV3-1	TRBJ2-1	CASSPSGGANNEQFF	TGTGCCAGCAGCCCCTCGGGGGGTGCGAACAATGAGCAGTTCTTC
-	-	TRBV6-5	TRBJ1-4	CASRANEKLFF	TGTGCCAGCCGAGCTAATGAAAAACTGTTTTTT
-	-	TRBV7-2	TRBJ1-5	CASSPSAGPNQPQHF	TGTGCCAGCAGCCCGTCGGCCGGGCCCAATCAGCCCCAGCATTTT
-	-	TRBV18	TRBJ2-5	CASSPGMGGNQETQYF	TGTGCCAGCTCACCGGGAATGGGGGGAAACCAAGAGACCCAGTACTTC
-	-	TRBV21-1	TRBJ1-2	CASSQTGLGYTF	TGTGCCAGCAGCCAAACAGGGCTCGGCTACACCTTC
-	TRBD1	TRBV3-1	TRBJ2-3	CASSPRTGRSTQYF	TGTGCCAGCAGCCCTCGGACAGGGAGAAGTACGCAGTATTTT
-	TRBD1	TRBV12-3/TRBV12-4	TRBJ1-2	CASRPAGTGILGGYGYTF	TGTGCCAGCAGACCTGCCGGGACAGGGATTTTGGGGGGCTATGGCTACACCTTC
-	TRBD1	TRBV2	TRBJ2-5	CASPTDQGARETQYF	TGTGCCAGCCCGACGGACCAGGGGGCCCGAGAGACCCAGTACTTC
-	-	TRBV28	TRBJ2-7	CASSLGGYYEQYF	TGTGCCAGCAGTTTAGGAGGGTACTACGAGCAGTACTTC
-	-	TRBV20-1	TRBJ1-6	CSAGTGNYNSPLHF	TGCAGTGCCGGAACTGGGAACTATAATTCACCCCTCCACTTT
once	-	TRBV18	TRBJ2-4	CASSPPRSLAKNIQYF	TGTGCCAGCTCACCACCCCGTTCCTTAGCCAAAAACATTCAGTACTTC
-	-	TRBV11-1	TRBJ1-2	CASSFTGGASYGYTF	TGTGCCAGCAGCTTCACGGGGGGCGCAAGCTATGGCTACACCTTC
-	-	TRBV12-3/TRBV12-4	TRBJ2-6	CASTLQTESSGANVLTF	TGTGCCAGCACCCTCCAGACAGAATCTTCTGGGGCCAACGTCCTGACTTTC
-	TRBD1	TRBV12-3/TRBV12-4	TRBJ2-3	CASSRTGASTDTQYF	TGTGCCAGCAGTCGGACAGGGGCTAGCACAGATACGCAGTATTTT
-	-	TRBV5-5	TRBJ1-3	CASSFDRHTIYF	TGTGCCAGCAGCTTCGATCGACACACCATATATTTT